This note documents a single T cell receptor beta chain sequence. Its antigen remains undetermined. Nothing much larger sits one base from this clone, and base qualities are not available. The data originate from a study of blood T cell repertoires in COVID-19 (dated by TCRdb to 2018 to 2021). Regarding the study in general: Samples from collaborators originated in the United States, Italy and Spain and spanned both the acute and convalescent phases of COVID-19. The material from the prospective study consisted of cDNA or gDNA derived from T cells, B-cell-depleted T cells, or PBMCs. The dataset comprised deeply sampled blood TCRbeta repertoires from subjects exposed to, actively infected with, or recovered from COVID-19. The repertoires were released in a freely available public database intended as a resource for research on the immune response to SARS-CoV-2. The samples were drawn from the first 160 participants of the ongoing ImmuneRACE study and from over 950 subjects provided by 6 global collaborators. The sample metadata nearly always contained a de-identified subject ID, COVID-19 status, age in years and sex. Where available, HLA class I and class II types were taken from metadata supplied by the sample provider and were not determined by assay-based typing.

The paper as a whole reports these results and caveats: The quantity of clinical and demographic metadata differed by source and by participant and was supplied without curation.

TCRbeta CDR3 regions were amplified from genomic DNA using the immunoSEQ Assay, a bias-controlled multiplex PCR. In the original analysis: The number of nucleated cells in each sample was estimated by amplification of reference gene primers within the assay. To quantify the absolute abundance of each unique TCRbeta CDR3 rearrangement, sequence reads were collapsed and filtered. For each sample, productive Simpson clonality was calculated as the square root of Simpson's diversity index over productive rearrangements. Not all clones reach the TCRdb copy of this immuneACCESS table, which keeps in-frame sequences only. Checked studies attribute under half of the gap to unresolved V genes and leave the rest unexplained. The V and J calls and the clone size are those of that table, but D and trimming were determined from the DNA. This sample gives fewer than 250,000 clones in total; approximately 80% of them show up just once. The top ten constitute about 10% of the sample.

The germline V end is reduced by 4 bases and the J end by 2 bases; junction bases left unmatched: 8. Via the germline V gene, CDR1 is MGHRA and CDR2 YSYEKL. Spanning cysteine to phenylalanine, the CDR3 consists of 16 amino acids. CDR3 DNA is the only sequence kept; it has 48 bases, read in frame from the first base. In Seattle, one collaborating source enrolled patients while the infection was active and tracked those patients longitudinally over the course of disease. Each collaborating institution followed its own protocols to collect whole blood in K2EDTA tubes. For TCRbeta analysis, collaborators shipped samples as frozen whole blood, isolated PBMCs, or DNA extracted from either of those sample types.

Here the chain combines TRBV4-1 and TRBJ2-3; 8 bases in the middle match TRBD2. Input material: peripheral blood. The TCR comes from a woman older than 75 with COVID-19, enrolled during active disease. The nucleotide sequence reads TGCGCCAGCAGCCCAAAAACTAGCGGCCCCACAGATACGCAGTATTTT. This yields the protein CASSPKTSGPTDTQYF.